A selection of T cell receptor beta chains follows, all from one sample in a study of cytomegalovirus exposure and HLA in healthy donors. Produced via immunoSEQ multiplex PCR; TCRdb's table is partial and in-frame only. The table records about 150,000 clones, around 79% of them present only once. The sample comprised PBMCs. These receptors were collected from a middle-aged woman in good health and CMV-seropositive. The CDR3 runs from the conserved cysteine through the conserved F or W. Each record gives: J gene, V gene, CDR3 protein.

J: TRBJ2-2
V: TRBV5-4
CDR3: CASSSGVSADTGELFF

J: TRBJ2-7
V: TRBV9
CDR3: CASSSMGQGVNEQYF

J: TRBJ2-5
V: TRBV2
CDR3: CASSAGIQETQYF

J: TRBJ2-7
V: TRBV5-6
CDR3: CASSLEPSEQYF

J: TRBJ1-6
V: TRBV6-5
CDR3: CASSTGVYNSPLHF

J: TRBJ2-7
V: TRBV7-9
CDR3: CASSRAVGEVSHEQYF

J: TRBJ1-4
V: TRBV9
CDR3: CASSATGGSNEKLFF

J: TRBJ1-4
V: TRBV6-5
CDR3: CASSRPGQGPGKLFF

J: TRBJ2-2
V: TRBV5-1
CDR3: CASSLGLLNTGELFF

J: TRBJ1-2
V: TRBV27
CDR3: CASSSGLTGRYGYTF

J: TRBJ1-1
V: TRBV7-9
CDR3: CASSRIFGAEAFF

J: TRBJ1-6
V: TRBV15
CDR3: CATSIPGDGRLGPLHF

J: NA
V: TRBV4-1
CDR3: CASSLSGASSYEQYF

J: TRBJ2-7
V: TRBV9
CDR3: CASSAQATGTSEQYF

J: TRBJ1-1
V: TRBV19
CDR3: CASSNTVQHAFF

J: TRBJ1-2
V: TRBV25-1
CDR3: CASRTGQGVYGYTF

J: TRBJ2-2
V: TRBV4-1
CDR3: CASSRPGQGTGELFF

J: TRBJ2-2
V: TRBV7-7
CDR3: CASSQMRGTGELFF

J: TRBJ2-7
V: TRBV29-1
CDR3: CSAGLADEQYF

J: NA
V: TRBV6-5
CDR3: CASSRTSGTYEQYF

J: TRBJ1-4
V: TRBV6-1
CDR3: CASSRTGGYEKLFF

J: TRBJ1-2
V: TRBV5-6
CDR3: CASSSTFRTEGNYGYTF

J: TRBJ2-1
V: TRBV5-1
CDR3: CASSSGGGSYNEQFF

J: TRBJ1-1
V: TRBV6-5
CDR3: CATIFKGVRREAFF

J: TRBJ2-3
V: TRBV13
CDR3: CASSLDRAADTQYF

J: TRBJ2-1
V: TRBV7-9
CDR3: CVSRGSGSSYNEQFF

J: TRBJ1-1
V: TRBV10-3
CDR3: CAISESGQGNTEAFF

J: TRBJ1-1
V: TRBV2
CDR3: CASSERGLLNTEAFF

J: NA
V: TRBV6-5
CDR3: CASRLTGTGGYEQYF

J: TRBJ2-3
V: TRBV5-4
CDR3: CASSVPTSGGTDTQYF

J: TRBJ1-1
V: TRBV6-5
CDR3: CAGQGLENTEAFF

J: TRBJ2-1
V: TRBV5-1
CDR3: CASSLVVLAGGPSYNEQFF

J: TRBJ2-2
V: TRBV2
CDR3: CASIEANTGELFF

J: TRBJ2-7
V: TRBV19
CDR3: CATSAGGLYEQYF

J: TRBJ2-7
V: TRBV4-1
CDR3: CASSQAEGGPYEQYF

J: TRBJ2-5
V: TRBV10-2
CDR3: CASSQGWQETQYF

J: TRBJ2-5
V: TRBV2
CDR3: CASSFNRGQETQYF

J: TRBJ1-2
V: TRBV10-3
CDR3: CAISGGAGAVYGYTF

J: TRBJ2-7
V: TRBV10-3
CDR3: CAISVIKGVGGEQYF

J: TRBJ1-6
V: TRBV6-6
CDR3: CASSYTGQQGNSPLHF

J: TRBJ2-7
V: TRBV6-1
CDR3: CASNRDRGYEQYF

J: TRBJ2-7
V: TRBV25-1
CDR3: CASNSGGIYEQYF

J: TRBJ2-1
V: TRBV28
CDR3: CASSSTGESSYNEQFF

J: TRBJ2-1
V: TRBV6-6
CDR3: CASSYSSAIPYNEQFF

J: TRBJ2-3
V: TRBV7-9
CDR3: CASSLGVQGAADTQYF

J: TRBJ1-6
V: TRBV5-1
CDR3: CASSRWSSNSPLHF

J: TRBJ2-6
V: TRBV18
CDR3: CASSLTTGGFLSGANVLTF

J: TRBJ2-5
V: TRBV18
CDR3: CASSRLTGGVEETQYF

J: TRBJ2-5
V: TRBV5-6
CDR3: CASSLGVGGLWETQYF

J: TRBJ1-4
V: TRBV7-2
CDR3: CASSLQTNYNEKLFF